The 8 T cell receptor beta chains below come from one sample, sequenced in a study of T cell repertoires in cytomegalovirus infection (dated by TCRdb to the late 2010s). The data were produced on an Illumina HiSeq 1500. TCRdb trimmed the raw reads at Q25, called clones with MiXCR and kept productive beta chains. Each entry is one CDR3 protein sequence, shown with its most common DNA and genes. A total of 250,000 to 300,000 distinct CDR3 sequences appear in this sample, 8% to 9.5% of them only once. The top ten clones comprise approximately 15% of the sample. Sequencing was done on a sample of PBMCs. The source is a human donor in good health (CMV status not recorded). Some clones in this sample may be carry-over from other donors' samples.

This clonotype was observed at least ten times. This chain connects TRBV7-2 to TRBJ2-1; perhaps TRBD2 as D (6 bases). The V gene's germline CDR1 is SGHTA and CDR2 FQGNSA. V dropped 0 bases and J dropped 5 bases, with 11 bases sitting between them. There are 15 residues in the CDR3. The CDR3 spells CASSLAGRGDNEQFF. The CDR3 DNA follows: TGTGCCAGCAGCTTAGCTGGCCGCGGGGACAATGAGCAGTTCTTC.

This chain uses TRBV29-1 with TRBJ1-5, with unresolved D. The CDR3 is 13 amino acids. Trimming left V 5 bases short and J 6 bases short, with 14 bases between. Germline V gives CDR1 SQVTM, CDR2 ANQGSEA. CDR3 loop: CSVREGMRQPQHF. The CDR3 bases are TGCAGCGTTCGGGAAGGTATGCGTCAGCCCCAGCATTTT.

This rearrangement joins TRBV7-6 to TRBJ2-5; 8 nucleotides agree with TRBD1. J was trimmed by 4 bases and V by 1 base; bases with no gene match: 14. Germline lookup yields CDR1 SGHVS and CDR2 FNYEAQ. CDR3 length: 18 amino acids. The CDR3 region has the DNA TGTGCCAGCAGCTTAGGGGAAAGGCAGGGGGCGCGGGCAGAGACCCAGTACTTC. Its protein is CASSLGERQGARAETQYF. The full variable domain, its missing parts supplied by reference TRBV7-6 and TRBJ2-5, is GAGVSQSPRYKVTKRGQDVALRCDPISGHVSLYWYRQALGQGPEFLTYFNYEAQQDKSGLPNDRFSAERPEGSISTLTIQRTEQRDSAMYRCASSLGERQGARAETQYFGPGTRLLVL.

This clonotype was counted at least ten times. The J gene is TRBJ2-3, the V gene TRBV7-2; D is unresolved. In germline, CDR1 is SGHTA, CDR2 FQGNSA. The CDR3 covers 18 residues. V lost 0 bases to trimming and J lost 4 bases, with 20 bases between them. The CDR3 bases are TGTGCCAGCAGCTTAGCGAGTGCCAGCCTGGAAGCTGCAGATACGCAGTATTTT. This translates into CASSLASASLEAADTQYF.

This clonotype showed up many times. V gene TRBV7-2 combines with J gene TRBJ2-2; D might be TRBD1 (5 bases). Germline V lookup: CDR1 SGHTA, CDR2 FQGNSA. The CDR3 runs to 14 residues. Trimming stripped 3 bases from V and 6 bases from J, with 11 bases between. DNA of the CDR3: TGTGCCAGCAGCTTCGACAGTTTCGCCGGGGAGCTGTTTTTT. Translation: CASSFDSFAGELFF.

This clonotype was observed at least ten times. This chain's CDR3 is CASSLSPSGPVRGIQYF. CDR3 sequence (DNA): TGTGCCAGCAGCTTAAGCCCCTCGGGACCTGTTCGTGGCATTCAGTACTTC. The chain is built from TRBV7-2 and TRBJ2-4; D tentatively reads TRBD1 or TRBD2 (5 bases each). V lost 2 bases, J lost 9 bases, and 23 bases lay in between. Germline V gene data show CDR1 as SGHTA and CDR2 as FQGNSA. The CDR3 loop spans 17 amino acids. The complete variable domain, with remaining parts taken from reference TRBV7-2 and TRBJ2-4, reads GAGVSQSPSNKVTEKGKDVELRCDPISGHTALYWYRQSLGQGLEFLIYFQGNSAPDKSGLPSDRFSAERTGGSVSTLTIQRTQQEDSAVYLCASSLSPSGPVRGIQYFGAGTRLSVL.

In this sample, this clonotype turned up many times. This chain links TRBV7-8 with TRBJ2-7; 11 bases agree with TRBD1. The germline CDR1 and CDR2 sequences are SGHVS and FQNEAQ. Trimming cost V 5 bases and J 8 bases; bases outside gene matches: 8. The CDR3 spans 14 residues. CDR3 in amino acids: CASSPGTGGSQQYF. Here the CDR3 DNA reads TGTGCCAGCAGCCCCGGGACAGGGGGTTCGCAGCAGTACTTC.

This clonotype was seen only a few times. The chain links TRBV10-1 to TRBJ2-1; tentatively, D is TRBD2 (7 bases). CDR1 is WNHNN, CDR2 SYGVQD, per germline (reference sequence). V gave up 2 bases and J gave up 9 bases, with 17 bases separating them. The CDR3 is 15 amino acids. The CDR3 sequence is CASSEGEGVRVEQFF. CDR3 nucleotide sequence: TGCGCCAGCAGTGAGGGGGAGGGGGTCCGAGTTGAGCAGTTCTTC.